This entry is about one TCR beta chain. The data belong to a study of Ad26.COV2.S vaccination and SARS-CoV-2 variants. Treatment in this sample: some 19 received Ad26.COV2.S at low or high dose, single or two shots; about 5 received placebo; per-sample allocation not given. Collection of samples fell on day 63 after the first vaccine or placebo injection. Method: immunoSEQ multiplex PCR; TCRdb's copy keeps in-frame clones and lacks some. The top ten clones hold around 13% of a sample with roughly 510,000 clones, 87% of them seen once. Trimming cost V 6 bases and J 5 bases, with 13 bases left between them. Germline CDR1 is MNHEY and CDR2 is SMNVEV (reference sequence). The CDR3 runs 13 residues.

This specimen consisted of peripheral blood, obtained in a trial of Ad26.COV2.S vaccine versus placebo. V is TRBV27 and J is TRBJ1-2; weak D call: TRBD1 (5 bases). This TCR derives from a person aged 18 to 59 who received the Ad26.COV2.S COVID-19 vaccine or a placebo. CDR3 amino acids: CASSDSPSYGYTF. CDR3 sequence (DNA): TGTGCCAGCAGCGACAGTCCCTCATATGGCTACACCTTC.